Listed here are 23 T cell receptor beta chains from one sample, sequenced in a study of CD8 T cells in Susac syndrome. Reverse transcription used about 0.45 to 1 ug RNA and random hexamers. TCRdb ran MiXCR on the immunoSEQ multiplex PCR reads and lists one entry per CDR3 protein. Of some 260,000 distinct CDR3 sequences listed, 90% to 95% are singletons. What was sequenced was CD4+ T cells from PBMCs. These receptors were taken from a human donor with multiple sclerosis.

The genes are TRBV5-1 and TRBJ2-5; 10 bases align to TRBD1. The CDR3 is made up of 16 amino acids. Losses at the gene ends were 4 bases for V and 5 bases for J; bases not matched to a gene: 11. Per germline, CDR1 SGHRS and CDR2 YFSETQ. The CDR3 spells CASSPHRQGAGETQYF. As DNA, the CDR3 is TGCGCCAGCAGCCCTCATCGACAGGGGGCCGGCGAGACCCAGTACTTC.

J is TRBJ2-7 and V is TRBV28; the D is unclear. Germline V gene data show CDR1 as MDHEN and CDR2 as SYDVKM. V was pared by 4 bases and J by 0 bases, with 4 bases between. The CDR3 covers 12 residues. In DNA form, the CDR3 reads TGTGCCAGCAGTTGGTTCTCCTACGAGCAGTACTTC. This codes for CASSWFSYEQYF.

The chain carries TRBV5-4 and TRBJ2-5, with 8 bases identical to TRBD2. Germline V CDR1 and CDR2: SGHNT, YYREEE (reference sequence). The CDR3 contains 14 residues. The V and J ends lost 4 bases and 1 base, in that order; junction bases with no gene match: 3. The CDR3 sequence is CASSTGGAQETQYF. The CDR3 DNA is TGTGCCAGCAGCACGGGGGGGGCCCAAGAGACCCAGTACTTC.

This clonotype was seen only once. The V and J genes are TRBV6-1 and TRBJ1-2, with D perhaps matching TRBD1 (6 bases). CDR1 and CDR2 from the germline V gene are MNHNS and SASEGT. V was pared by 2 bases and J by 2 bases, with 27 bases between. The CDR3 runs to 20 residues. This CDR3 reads CASSERRLIDRNFGNYGYTF. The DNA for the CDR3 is TGTGCCAGCAGTGAACGACGGTTGATAGACAGGAACTTTGGAAACTATGGCTACACCTTC.

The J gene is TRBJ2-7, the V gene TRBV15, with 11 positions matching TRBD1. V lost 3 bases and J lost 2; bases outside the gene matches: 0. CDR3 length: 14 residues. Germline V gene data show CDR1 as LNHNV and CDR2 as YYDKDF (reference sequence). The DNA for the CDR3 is TGTGCCACCAGCAGGGACAGGGGGCCCTACGAGCAGTACGTC. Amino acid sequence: CATSRDRGPYEQYV.

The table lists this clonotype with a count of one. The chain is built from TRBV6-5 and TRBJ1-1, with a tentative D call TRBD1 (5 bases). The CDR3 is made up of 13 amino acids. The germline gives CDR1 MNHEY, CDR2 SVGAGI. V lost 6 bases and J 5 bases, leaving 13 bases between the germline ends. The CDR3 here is CASSTGRRTEAFF. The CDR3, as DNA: TGTGCCAGCAGCACGGGGCGCCGGACTGAAGCTTTCTTT.

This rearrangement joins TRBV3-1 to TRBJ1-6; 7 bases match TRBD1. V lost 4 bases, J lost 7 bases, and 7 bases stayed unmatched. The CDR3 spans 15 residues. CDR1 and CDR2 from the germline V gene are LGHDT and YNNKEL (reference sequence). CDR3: CASSPSLQGNSPLHF. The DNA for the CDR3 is TGTGCCAGCAGCCCTTCGTTACAGGGGAATTCACCCCTCCACTTT.

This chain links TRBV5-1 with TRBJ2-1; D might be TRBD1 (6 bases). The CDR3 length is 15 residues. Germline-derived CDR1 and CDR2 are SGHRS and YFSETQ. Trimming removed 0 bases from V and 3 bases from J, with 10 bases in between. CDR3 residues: CASSLDQGSYNEQFF. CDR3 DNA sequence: TGCGCCAGCAGCTTGGATCAGGGGAGCTACAATGAGCAGTTCTTC.

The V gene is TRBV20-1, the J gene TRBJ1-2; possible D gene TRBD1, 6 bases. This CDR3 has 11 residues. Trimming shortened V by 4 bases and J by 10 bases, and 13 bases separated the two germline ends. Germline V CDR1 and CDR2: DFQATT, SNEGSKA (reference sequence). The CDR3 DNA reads TGCAGTGCTACACCAGGGGTTGACTACACCTTC. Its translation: CSATPGVDYTF.

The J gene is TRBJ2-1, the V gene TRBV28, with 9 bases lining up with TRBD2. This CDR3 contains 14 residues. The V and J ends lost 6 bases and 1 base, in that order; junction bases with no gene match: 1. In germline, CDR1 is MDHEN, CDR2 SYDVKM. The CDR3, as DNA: TGTGCCAGCAGGACTAGCGGTTCCTACAATGAGCAGTTCTTC. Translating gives CASRTSGSYNEQFF. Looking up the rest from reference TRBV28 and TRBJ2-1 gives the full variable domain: DVKVTQSSRYLVKRTGEKVFLECVQDMDHENMFWYRQDPGLGLRLIYFSYDVKMKEKGDIPEGYSVSREKKERFSLILESASTNQTSMYLCASRTSGSYNEQFFGPGTRLTVL.

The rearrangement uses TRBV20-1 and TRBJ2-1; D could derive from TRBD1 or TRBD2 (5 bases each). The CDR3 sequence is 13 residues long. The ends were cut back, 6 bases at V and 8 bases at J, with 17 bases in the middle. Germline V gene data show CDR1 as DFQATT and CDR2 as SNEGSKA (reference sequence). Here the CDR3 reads CSAPGTAGDEQFF. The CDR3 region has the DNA TGCAGTGCCCCCGGGACCGCCGGCGATGAGCAGTTCTTC.

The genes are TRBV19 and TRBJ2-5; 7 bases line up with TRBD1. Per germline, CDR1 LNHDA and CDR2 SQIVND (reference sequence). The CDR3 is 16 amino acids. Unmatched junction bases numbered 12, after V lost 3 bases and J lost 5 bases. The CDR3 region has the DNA TGTGCCAGTAGTATGCCTCTGGCAGGGGGATGGGAGACCCAGTACTTC. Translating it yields CASSMPLAGGWETQYF.

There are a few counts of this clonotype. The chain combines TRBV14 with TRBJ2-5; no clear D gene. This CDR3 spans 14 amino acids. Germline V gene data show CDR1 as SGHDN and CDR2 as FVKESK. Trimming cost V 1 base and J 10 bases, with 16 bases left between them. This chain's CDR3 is CASSQVSRLWGQYF. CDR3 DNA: TGTGCCAGCAGCCAAGTATCCCGCCTTTGGGGCCAGTACTTC.

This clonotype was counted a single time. The CDR3 DNA sequence: TGCAGTGCTCCGGACAGGGCCTCGGGAGGTGGCTACACCTTC. As protein: CSAPDRASGGGYTF. The V gene is TRBV20-1, the J gene TRBJ1-2, with 8 bases fitting TRBD1. The CDR3 runs 14 residues. Per the germline V gene, CDR1 is DFQATT and CDR2 is SNEGSKA (reference sequence). With 5 bases clipped from V and 7 bases from J, the junction kept 12 bases outside the gene matches.

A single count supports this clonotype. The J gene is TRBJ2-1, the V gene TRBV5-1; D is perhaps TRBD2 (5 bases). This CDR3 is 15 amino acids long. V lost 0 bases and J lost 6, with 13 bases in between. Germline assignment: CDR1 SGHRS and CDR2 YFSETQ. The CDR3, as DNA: TGCGCCAGCAGCTTGGAGGCTAGCACAGTCAATGAGCAGTTCTTC. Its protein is CASSLEASTVNEQFF. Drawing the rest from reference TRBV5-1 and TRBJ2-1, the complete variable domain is KAGVTQTPRYLIKTRGQQVTLSCSPISGHRSVSWYQQTPGQGLQFLFEYFSETQRNKGNFPGRFSGRQFSNSRSEMNVSTLELGDSALYLCASSLEASTVNEQFFGPGTRLTVL.

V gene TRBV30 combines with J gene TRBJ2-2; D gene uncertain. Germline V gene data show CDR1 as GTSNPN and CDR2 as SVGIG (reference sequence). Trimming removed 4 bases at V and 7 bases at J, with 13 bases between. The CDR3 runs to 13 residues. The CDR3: CAWIWPGGGELFF. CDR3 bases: TGTGCCTGGATCTGGCCAGGCGGCGGGGAGCTGTTTTTT. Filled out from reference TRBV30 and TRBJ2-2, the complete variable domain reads SQTIHQWPATLVQPVGSPLSLECTVEGTSNPNLYWYRQAAGRGLQLLFYSVGIGQISSEVPQNLSASRPQDRQFILSSKKLLLSDSGFYLCAWIWPGGGELFFGEGSRLTVL.

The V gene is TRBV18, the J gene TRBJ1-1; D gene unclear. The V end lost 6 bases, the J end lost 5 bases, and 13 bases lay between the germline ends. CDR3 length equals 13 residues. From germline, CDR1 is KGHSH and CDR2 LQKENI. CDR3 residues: CASSGRAGTEAFF. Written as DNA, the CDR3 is TGTGCCAGCTCTGGACGGGCGGGGACTGAAGCTTTCTTT.

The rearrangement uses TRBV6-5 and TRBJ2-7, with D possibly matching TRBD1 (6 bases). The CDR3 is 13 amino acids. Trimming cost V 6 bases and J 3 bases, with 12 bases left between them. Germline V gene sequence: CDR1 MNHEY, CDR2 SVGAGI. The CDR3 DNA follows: TGTGCCAGCAGGCGACAGGCCGGCTACGAGCAGTACTTC. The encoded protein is CASRRQAGYEQYF.

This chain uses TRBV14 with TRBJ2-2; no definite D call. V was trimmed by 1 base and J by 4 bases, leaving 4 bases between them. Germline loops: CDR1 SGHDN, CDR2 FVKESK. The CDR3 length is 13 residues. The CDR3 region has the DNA TGTGCCAGCAGCCAAGGGTTCACCGGGGAGCTGTTTTTT. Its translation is CASSQGFTGELFF. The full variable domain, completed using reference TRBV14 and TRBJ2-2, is EAGVTQFPSHSVIEKGQTVTLRCDPISGHDNLYWYRRVMGKEIKFLLHFVKESKQDESGMPNNRFLAERTGGTYSTLKVQPAELEDSGVYFCASSQGFTGELFFGEGSRLTVL.

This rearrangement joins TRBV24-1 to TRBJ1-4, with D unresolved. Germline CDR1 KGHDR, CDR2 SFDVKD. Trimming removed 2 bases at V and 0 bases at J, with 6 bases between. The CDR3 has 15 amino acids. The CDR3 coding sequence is TGTGCCACCAGTGATTCAGGTGCAACTAATGAAAAACTGTTTTTT. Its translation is CATSDSGATNEKLFF.

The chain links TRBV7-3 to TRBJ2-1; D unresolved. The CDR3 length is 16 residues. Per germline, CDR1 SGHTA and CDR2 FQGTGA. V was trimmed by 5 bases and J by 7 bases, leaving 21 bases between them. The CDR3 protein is CASSPRAVLDLNEQFF. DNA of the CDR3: TGTGCCAGCAGCCCTCGTGCGGTACTCGACCTGAATGAGCAGTTCTTC. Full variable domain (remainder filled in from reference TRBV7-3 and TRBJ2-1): GAGVSQTPSNKVTEKGKYVELRCDPISGHTALYWYRQSLGQGPEFLIYFQGTGAADDSGLPNDRFFAVRPEGSVSTLKIQRTERGDSAVYLCASSPRAVLDLNEQFFGPGTRLTVL.

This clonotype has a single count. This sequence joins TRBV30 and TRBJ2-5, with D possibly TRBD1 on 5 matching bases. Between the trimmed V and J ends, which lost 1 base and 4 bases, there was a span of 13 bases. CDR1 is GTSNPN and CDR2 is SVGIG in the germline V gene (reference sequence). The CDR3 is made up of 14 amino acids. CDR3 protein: CAWSGMGLGETQYF. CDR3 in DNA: TGTGCCTGGAGTGGGATGGGGCTGGGAGAGACCCAGTACTTC.

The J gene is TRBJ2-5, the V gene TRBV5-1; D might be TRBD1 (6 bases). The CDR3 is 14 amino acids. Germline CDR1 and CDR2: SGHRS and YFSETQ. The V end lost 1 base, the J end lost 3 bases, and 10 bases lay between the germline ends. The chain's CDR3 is CASSLRQGKETQYF. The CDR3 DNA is TGCGCCAGCAGCTTGAGGCAGGGGAAAGAGACCCAGTACTTC.